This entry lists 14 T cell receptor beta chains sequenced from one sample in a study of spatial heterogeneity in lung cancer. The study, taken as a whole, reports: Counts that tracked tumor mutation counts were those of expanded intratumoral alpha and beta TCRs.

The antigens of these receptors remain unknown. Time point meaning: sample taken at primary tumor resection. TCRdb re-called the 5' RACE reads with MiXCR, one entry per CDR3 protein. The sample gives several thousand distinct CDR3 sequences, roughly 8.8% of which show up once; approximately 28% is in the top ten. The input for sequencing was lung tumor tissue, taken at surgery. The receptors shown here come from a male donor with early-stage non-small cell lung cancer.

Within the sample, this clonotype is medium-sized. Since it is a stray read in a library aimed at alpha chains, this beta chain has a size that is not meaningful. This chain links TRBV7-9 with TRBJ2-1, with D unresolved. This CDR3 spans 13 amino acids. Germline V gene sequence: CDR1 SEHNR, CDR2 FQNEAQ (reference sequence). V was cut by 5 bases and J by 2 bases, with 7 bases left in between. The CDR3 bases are TGTGCCAGCAGCGCCGCCCCCTACAATGAGCAGTTCTTC. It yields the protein CASSAAPYNEQFF.

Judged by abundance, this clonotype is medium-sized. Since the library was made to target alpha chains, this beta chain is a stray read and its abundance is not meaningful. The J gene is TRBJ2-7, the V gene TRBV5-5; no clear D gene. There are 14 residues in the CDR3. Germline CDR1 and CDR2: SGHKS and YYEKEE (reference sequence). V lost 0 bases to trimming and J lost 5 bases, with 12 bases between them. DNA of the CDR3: TGTGCCAGCAGCTTGGAAAGGAGCCCCAACGAGCAGTACTTC. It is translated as CASSLERSPNEQYF. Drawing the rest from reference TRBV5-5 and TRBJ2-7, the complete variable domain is DAGVTQSPTHLIKTRGQQVTLRCSPISGHKSVSWYQQVLGQGPQFIFQYYEKEERGRGNFPDRFSARQFPNYSSELNVNALLLGDSALYLCASSLERSPNEQYFGPGTRLTVT.

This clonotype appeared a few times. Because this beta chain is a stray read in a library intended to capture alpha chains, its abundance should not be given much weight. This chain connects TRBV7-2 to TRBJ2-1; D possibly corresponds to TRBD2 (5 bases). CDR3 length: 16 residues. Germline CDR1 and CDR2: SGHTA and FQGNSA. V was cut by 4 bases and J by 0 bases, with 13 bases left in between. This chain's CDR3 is CASSSSIGSSYNEQFF. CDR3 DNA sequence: TGTGCCAGCAGCTCCTCTATAGGGAGCTCCTACAATGAGCAGTTCTTC.

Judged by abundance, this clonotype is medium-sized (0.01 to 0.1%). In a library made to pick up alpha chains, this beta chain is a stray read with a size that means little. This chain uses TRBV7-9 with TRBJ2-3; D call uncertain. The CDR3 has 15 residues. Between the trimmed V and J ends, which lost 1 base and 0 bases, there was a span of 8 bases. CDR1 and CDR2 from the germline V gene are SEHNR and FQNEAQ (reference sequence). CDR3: CASSLGARSTDTQYF. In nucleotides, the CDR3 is TGTGCCAGCAGCTTAGGGGCCCGTAGCACAGATACGCAGTATTTT. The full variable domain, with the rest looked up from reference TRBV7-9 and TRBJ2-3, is DTGVSQNPRHKITKRGQNVTFRCDPISEHNRLYWYRQTLGQGPEFLTYFQNEAQLEKSRLLSDRFSAERPKGSFSTLEIQRTEQGDSAMYLCASSLGARSTDTQYFGPGTRLTVL.

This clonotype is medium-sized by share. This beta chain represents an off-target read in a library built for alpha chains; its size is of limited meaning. This CDR3 reads CASSYVAGGQSRFASTDTQYF. In DNA, the CDR3 is TGTGCCAGCAGTTACGTAGCGGGAGGGCAATCGCGATTTGCCAGCACAGATACGCAGTATTTT. This chain uses TRBV6-2 or TRBV6-3 with TRBJ2-3; 11 bases map to TRBD2. The ends lost 2 bases at V and 0 bases at J; junction bases unmatched: 16. From germline, CDR1 is MNHEY and CDR2 SVGEGT. The CDR3 sequence is 21 residues long.

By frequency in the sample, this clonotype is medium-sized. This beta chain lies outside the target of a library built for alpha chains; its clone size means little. The CDR3 sequence is CSYAEGLAGTEETQYF. DNA of the CDR3: TGCAGCTACGCAGAGGGACTAGCGGGAACTGAAGAGACCCAGTACTTC. The chain uses TRBV29-1 and TRBJ2-5, with 13 bases that match TRBD2. With V trimmed by 8 bases and J by 3 bases, 12 bases remained unmatched. Germline CDR1 SQVTM, CDR2 ANQGSEA. The CDR3 has 16 residues.

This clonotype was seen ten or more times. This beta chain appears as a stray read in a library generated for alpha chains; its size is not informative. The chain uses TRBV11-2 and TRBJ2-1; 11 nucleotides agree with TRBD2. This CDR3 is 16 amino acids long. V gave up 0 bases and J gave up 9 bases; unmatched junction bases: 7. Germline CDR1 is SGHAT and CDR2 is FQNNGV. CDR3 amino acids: CASSLDLAGGRGEQFF. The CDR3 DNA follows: TGTGCCAGCAGCTTAGATCTAGCGGGAGGCCGGGGTGAGCAGTTCTTC.

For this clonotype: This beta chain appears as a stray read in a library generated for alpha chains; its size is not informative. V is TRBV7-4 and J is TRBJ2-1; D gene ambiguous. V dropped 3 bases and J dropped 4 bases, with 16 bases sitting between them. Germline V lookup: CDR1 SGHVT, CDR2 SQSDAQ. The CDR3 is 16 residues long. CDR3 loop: CASSFSCYSPYNEQFF. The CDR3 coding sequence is TGTGCCAGCAGCTTCAGTTGTTACAGCCCTTACAATGAGCAGTTCTTC. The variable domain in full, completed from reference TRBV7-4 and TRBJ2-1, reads GAGVSQSPRYKVAKRGRDVALRCDSISGHVTLYWYRQTLGQGSEVLTYSQSDAQRDKSGRPSGRFSAERPERSVSTLKIQRTEQGDSAVYLCASSFSCYSPYNEQFFGPGTRLTVL.

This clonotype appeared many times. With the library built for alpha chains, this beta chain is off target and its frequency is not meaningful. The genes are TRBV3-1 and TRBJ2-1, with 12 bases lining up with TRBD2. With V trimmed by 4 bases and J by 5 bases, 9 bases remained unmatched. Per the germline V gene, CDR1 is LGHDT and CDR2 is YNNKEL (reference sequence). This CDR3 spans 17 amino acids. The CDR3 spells CASSRKLGLAGNNEQFF. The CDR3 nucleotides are TGTGCCAGCAGCCGTAAGTTGGGACTAGCGGGTAACAATGAGCAGTTCTTC.

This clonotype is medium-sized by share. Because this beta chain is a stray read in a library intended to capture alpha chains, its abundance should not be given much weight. In DNA form, the CDR3 reads TGTGCCAGCAGCTTATCAATGCTAGATACGCAGTATTTT. Its protein product is CASSLSMLDTQYF. J is TRBJ2-3 and V is TRBV7-2; D not resolved. This CDR3 contains 13 residues. With 2 bases removed from V and 5 bases from J, the gap between germline ends came to 8 bases. Germline loops: CDR1 SGHTA, CDR2 FQGNSA.

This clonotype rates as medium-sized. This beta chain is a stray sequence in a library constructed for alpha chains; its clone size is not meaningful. DNA of the CDR3: TGTGCCAGCAGCCCTTCTATAAATCAGCCCCAGCATTTT. Protein sequence: CASSPSINQPQHF. The chain employs TRBV5-5 and TRBJ1-5; no clear D gene. The CDR3 contains 13 residues. Looked up from germline, CDR1 is SGHKS and CDR2 is YYEKEE (reference sequence). Trimming cost V 4 bases and J 4 bases, with 9 bases left between them.

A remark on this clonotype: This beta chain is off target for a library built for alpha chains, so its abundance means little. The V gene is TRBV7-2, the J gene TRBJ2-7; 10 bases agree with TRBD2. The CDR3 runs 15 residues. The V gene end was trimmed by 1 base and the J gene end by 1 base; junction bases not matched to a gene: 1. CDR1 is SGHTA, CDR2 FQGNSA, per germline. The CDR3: CASSLGLAGSYEQYF. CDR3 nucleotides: TGTGCCAGCAGCTTAGGACTAGCGGGTTCCTACGAGCAGTACTTC.

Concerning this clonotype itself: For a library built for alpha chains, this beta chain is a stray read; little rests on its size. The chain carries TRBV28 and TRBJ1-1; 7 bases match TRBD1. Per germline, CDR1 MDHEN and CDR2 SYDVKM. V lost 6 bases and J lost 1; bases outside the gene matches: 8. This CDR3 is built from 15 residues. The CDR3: CASRVKGAKNTEAFF. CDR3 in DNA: TGTGCCAGCAGGGTTAAGGGGGCCAAGAACACTGAAGCTTTCTTT.

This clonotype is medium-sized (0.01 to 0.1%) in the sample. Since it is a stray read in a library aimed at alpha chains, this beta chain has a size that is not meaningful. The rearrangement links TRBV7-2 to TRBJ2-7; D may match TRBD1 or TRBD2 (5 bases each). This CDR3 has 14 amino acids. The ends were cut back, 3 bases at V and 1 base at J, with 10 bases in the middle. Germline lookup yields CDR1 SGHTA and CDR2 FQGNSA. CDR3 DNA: TGTGCCAGCAGCTTGGGGGTTCCATCCTACGAGCAGTACTTC. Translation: CASSLGVPSYEQYF.